This TCR beta chain originates from a study of T cells after yellow fever vaccination. For the study at large: Some fractions had low cell numbers, and these were prepared with SMART-Seq v4 Ultra Low Input. Whole-study results and caveats: Although most clonotypes did not, a small share appeared in both CD4 and CD8 compartments. A weaker secondary response peaked on day 5, the primary on day 15.

The CDR3 runs to 17 residues. Germline CDR1 reads SGDLS; CDR2 reads YYNGEE. V was trimmed by 3 bases and J by 4 bases, leaving 21 bases between them. This clonotype was observed at least ten times. Its antigen is unknown. As TCR cDNA was made by 5'RACE template switching, a universal primer site and UMIs were added. TCRdb reanalysed the 5' RACE reads using MiXCR and keeps one entry per CDR3 protein. Altogether around 310,000 distinct CDR3 sequences are present, 3.5% to 5% being singletons, with the ten largest covering approximately 19%. The clonotype originates from a man aged 18-30 years who received the YFV17D yellow fever vaccine. V is TRBV9 and J is TRBJ2-3, with D perhaps matching TRBD1 (6 bases). This sample comprised PBMCs, obtained 15 days after the yellow fever booster vaccination. This CDR3 reads CASSADSGQLLPDTQYF. As DNA, the CDR3 is TGTGCCAGCAGCGCAGACTCCGGACAGCTATTGCCAGATACGCAGTATTTT.